This record looks at one T cell receptor beta chain sequence and its context. The antigen it binds to is not known. No clone much larger than this one lies a single base away; base qualities are absent. The intended sense of this specimen's time point label: baseline before first vaccination. In the paper's terms, the treatment or condition label means: meningococcal conjugate vaccine given as trial control. Vaccinee samples were obtained from the UK trials COV001 and COV002, which included a single-blind randomized controlled phase 2/3 trial of AZD1222 (ChAdOx1 nCoV-19) in healthy adults. Trial participant PBMC samples were collected at day 0 and day 28 after the second dose for TCRbeta chain sequencing. The CDR3 regions of human TCRbeta chains were analyzed by immunosequencing. As for how the authors treated the data: Repertoire TCRs were checked for matches against a reference library of SARS-CoV-2-specific TCRs that had been generated using the MIRA antigen-specificity platform. Breadth was defined as the fraction of unique TCRs that were SARS-CoV-2-associated, and depth was defined as the fraction of total T cells that were SARS-CoV-2-associated. Using the MIRA data, each spike-specific TCR was assigned both to the spike region to which the TCR was reactive and to a CD4 or CD8 class. Log10-transformed breadth and depth values were compared by one-way ANOVA with Sidak's multiple comparisons tests. As stored in TCRdb, this immuneACCESS dataset retains in-frame rearrangements with V and J assigned. A fraction of the clones does not appear; measured against another copy, unresolved V genes explain less than half of the discrepancy, and the remainder lacks a known reason. V, J and clone size derive from that table, while D and trimming were established from the DNA sequence. The sample profile shows approximately 220,000 clones; about 92% of them were found once. The top ten clones comprise 1% of the sample.

The CDR3 measures 11 amino acids from cysteine to phenylalanine. Here the CDR3 DNA is all that survives: 33 bases in frame from base 1. V is trimmed back by 3 bases and J by 11 bases, and the junction contains 3 bases that no gene match accounts for. Based on the germline V gene, the CDR1 and CDR2 sequences are MDHEN and SYDVKM. The data were taken from a study of T cell responses to AZD1222 COVID-19 vaccine (dated by TCRdb to the early 2020s). Study-wide context: TCR sequencing was performed for some 250 trial participants, of whom some 200 were given two doses of AZD1222 and 26 were given two doses of MenACWY control vaccine. Trial participants were enrolled into age subgroups of 18-55, 56-69 and 70-plus years, which contained about 150, 28 and 57 TCR-sequenced participants, respectively.

Results the study describes overall, beyond this receptor: After two AZD1222 doses, spike-specific TCR breadth and depth were significantly higher than at day 0 and than in MenACWY recipients. Because no day 14 peak-response samples were available, repertoires were characterized only after the peak T cell response. Participants were mostly white British, with more females than males. The authors suggested clonal diversity may have been underestimated. Reportedly, close to half of the unique spike-specific TCRs recognized epitopes lying outside the regions that are mutated in the B.1.351 and B.1.1.7 variants. Only six or seven AZD1222 recipients were SARS-CoV-2 seropositive at baseline, limiting conclusions about previously exposed vaccinees. In the small 56-69-year group, the increase in depth fell short of significance, most likely because of low power. The vaccine-associated CD4 TCRs covered the entire spike protein, and the dominant responses fell in regions 160-218 and 743-854.

The chain uses TRBV28 and TRBJ1-2, with 7 central nucleotides matching TRBD1. This TCR was recovered from an adult in good health. Sample: peripheral blood, taken on day 0 of MenACWY control vaccination. The DNA sequence is as follows: TGTGCCAGCAGTTTTTCAGGGGGATACACCTTC. Translation gives CASSFSGGYTF.